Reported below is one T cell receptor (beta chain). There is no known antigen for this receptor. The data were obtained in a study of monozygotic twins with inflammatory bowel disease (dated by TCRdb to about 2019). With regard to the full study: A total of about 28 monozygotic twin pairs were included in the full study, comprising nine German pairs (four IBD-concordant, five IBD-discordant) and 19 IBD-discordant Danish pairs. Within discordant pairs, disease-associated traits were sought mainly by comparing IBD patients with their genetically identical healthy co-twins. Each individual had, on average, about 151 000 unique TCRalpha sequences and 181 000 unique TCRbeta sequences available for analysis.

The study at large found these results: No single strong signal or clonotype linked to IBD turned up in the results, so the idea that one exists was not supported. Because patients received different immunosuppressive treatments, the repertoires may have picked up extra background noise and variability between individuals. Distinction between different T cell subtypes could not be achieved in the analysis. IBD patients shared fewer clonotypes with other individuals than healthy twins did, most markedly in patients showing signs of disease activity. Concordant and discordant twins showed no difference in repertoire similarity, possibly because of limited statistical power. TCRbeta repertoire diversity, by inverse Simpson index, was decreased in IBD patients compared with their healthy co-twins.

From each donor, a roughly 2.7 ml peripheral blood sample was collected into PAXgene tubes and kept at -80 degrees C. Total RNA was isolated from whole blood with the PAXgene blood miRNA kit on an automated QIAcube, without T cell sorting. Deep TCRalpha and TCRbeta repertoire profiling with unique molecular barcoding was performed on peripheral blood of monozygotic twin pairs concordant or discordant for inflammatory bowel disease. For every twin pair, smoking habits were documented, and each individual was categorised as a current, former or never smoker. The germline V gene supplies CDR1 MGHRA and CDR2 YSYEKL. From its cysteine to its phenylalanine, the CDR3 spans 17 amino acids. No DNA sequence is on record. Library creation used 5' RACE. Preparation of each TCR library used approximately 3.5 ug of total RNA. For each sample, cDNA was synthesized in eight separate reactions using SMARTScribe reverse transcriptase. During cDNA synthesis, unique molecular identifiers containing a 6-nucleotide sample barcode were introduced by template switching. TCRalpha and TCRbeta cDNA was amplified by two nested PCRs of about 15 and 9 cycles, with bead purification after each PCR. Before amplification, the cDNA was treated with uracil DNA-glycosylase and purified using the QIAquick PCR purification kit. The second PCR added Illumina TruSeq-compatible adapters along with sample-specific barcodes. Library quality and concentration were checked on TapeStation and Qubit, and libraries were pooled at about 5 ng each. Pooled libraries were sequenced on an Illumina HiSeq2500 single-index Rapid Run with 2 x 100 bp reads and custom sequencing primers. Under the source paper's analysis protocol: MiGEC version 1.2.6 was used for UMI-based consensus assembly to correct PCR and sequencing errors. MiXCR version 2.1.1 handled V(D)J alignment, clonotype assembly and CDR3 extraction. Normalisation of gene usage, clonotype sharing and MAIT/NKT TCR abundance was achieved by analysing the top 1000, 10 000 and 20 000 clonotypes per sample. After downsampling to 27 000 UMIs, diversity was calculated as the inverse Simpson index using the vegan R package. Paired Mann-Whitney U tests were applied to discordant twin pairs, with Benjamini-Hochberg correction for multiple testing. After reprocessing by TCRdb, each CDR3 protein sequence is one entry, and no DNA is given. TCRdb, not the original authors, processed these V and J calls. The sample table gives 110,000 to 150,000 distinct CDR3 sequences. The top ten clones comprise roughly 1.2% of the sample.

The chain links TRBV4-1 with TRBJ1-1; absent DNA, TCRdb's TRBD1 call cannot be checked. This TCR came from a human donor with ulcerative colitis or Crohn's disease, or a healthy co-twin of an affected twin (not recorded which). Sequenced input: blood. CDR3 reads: CASSLTQRQAGNTEAFF.